One and the same sample provided the 22 T cell receptor beta chains below, sequenced in a study of patients and donors after allogeneic stem cell transplantation. TCRdb reprocessed the RT-PCR reads with MiXCR, giving one entry per CDR3 protein. This sample has over 400,000 distinct CDR3 sequences, with more than 15% found just once. The sequenced sample consisted of blood, either unsorted or a sorted T cell fraction (not recorded which). Receptor source: a human donor who was either an allogeneic HSCT recipient or a stem cell or donor lymphocyte infusion donor (not recorded which). It is not recorded whose cells these are; they may come from a transplant donor.

This clonotype was found a few times. The rearrangement links TRBV2 to TRBJ1-5, with D possibly being TRBD1 (6 bases). The V gene's germline CDR1 is SNHLY and CDR2 FYNNEI. V lost 7 bases to trimming and J lost 7 bases, with 17 bases between them. CDR3 length equals 14 residues. As DNA, the CDR3 is TGTGCCAGCAAGGGGGGGGGGCCTGTGCAGCCCCAGCATTTT. It translates to CASKGGGPVQPQHF.

CDR3: CASIPGPTNEKLFF. For the CDR3, the DNA is TGTGCCAGCATCCCCGGTCCAACTAATGAAAAACTGTTTTTT. The chain couples TRBV6-1 to TRBJ1-4; D gene uncertain. Germline-derived CDR1 and CDR2 are MNHNS and SASEGT. The V and J ends lost 7 bases and 0 bases respectively, with 9 bases between them. The CDR3 sequence is 14 residues long.

This chain connects TRBV20-1 to TRBJ2-3; D ambiguous. V was pared by 0 bases and J by 5 bases, with 15 bases between. The length of the CDR3 is 15 residues. The germline CDR1 and CDR2 sequences are DFQATT and SNEGSKA (reference sequence). The CDR3 nucleotides are TGCAGTGCTAGAGATCTGGCTCCTGCGAGAGATACGCAGTATTTT. Encoded protein: CSARDLAPARDTQYF.

The V and J genes are TRBV6-5 and TRBJ1-1; weak D call: TRBD1 (5 bases). This CDR3 has 15 residues. Germline V lookup: CDR1 MNHEY, CDR2 SVGAGI. Trimming removed 2 bases at V and 0 bases at J, with 10 bases between. The CDR3 DNA reads TGTGCCAGCAGTTACGGGGCAGGGATGAACACTGAAGCTTTCTTT. Amino acid sequence: CASSYGAGMNTEAFF.

Written as DNA, the CDR3 is TGTGCCAGCAGCAGAGACGGGGATACGCAGTATTTT. Translation: CASSRDGDTQYF. The chain recombines TRBV9 with TRBJ2-3; no reliable D call. V lost 4 bases, J lost 6 bases, and 9 bases lay in between. Looked up from germline, CDR1 is SGDLS and CDR2 is YYNGEE. The length of the CDR3 is 12 residues.

This clonotype has a handful of counts. The V and J genes are TRBV7-9 and TRBJ2-1, with 10 positions matching TRBD2. The CDR3 sequence is 15 residues long. Looked up from germline, CDR1 is SEHNR and CDR2 is FQNEAQ (reference sequence). V gave up 1 base and J gave up 6 bases; unmatched junction bases: 3. The CDR3 region is CASSLVGTSANEQFF. The CDR3 nucleotides read TGTGCCAGCAGCTTAGTAGGGACTAGCGCCAATGAGCAGTTCTTC.

The chain links TRBV6-5 to TRBJ1-2, with D hard to call. CDR3 length equals 15 residues. The V gene's germline CDR1 is MNHEY and CDR2 SVGAGI. V lost 1 base to trimming and J lost 0 bases, with 9 bases between them. DNA of the CDR3: TGTGCCAGCAGTTACTGGGGAGATTCTAACTATGGCTACACCTTC. It encodes CASSYWGDSNYGYTF.

This chain joins TRBV4-1 and TRBJ2-6; tentative D call: TRBD1 (6 bases). Between the trimmed V and J ends, which lost 4 bases and 0 bases, there was a span of 22 bases. CDR3 size: 20 residues. Germline CDR1 is MGHRA and CDR2 is YSYEKL. CDR3: CASSPSTEGDLHSGANVLTF. The DNA for the CDR3 is TGCGCCAGCAGCCCCTCTACAGAGGGGGACCTTCACTCTGGGGCCAACGTCCTGACTTTC.

The table lists this clonotype with many counts. V usage is TRBV29-1 and J usage is TRBJ2-2; no firm D call. In germline, CDR1 is SQVTM, CDR2 ANQGSEA. CDR3 size: 12 residues. Trimming cost V 4 bases and J 7 bases, with 10 bases left between them. The CDR3 spells CSVALGYGELFF. CDR3 DNA: TGCAGCGTTGCGTTGGGGTACGGGGAGCTGTTTTTT.

This clonotype was counted only a few times. This CDR3 is CASSYSGQGDTEAFF. The CDR3 region has the DNA TGTGCCAGCAGTTATTCAGGACAGGGGGACACTGAAGCTTTCTTT. The chain recombines TRBV6-2 or TRBV6-3 with TRBJ1-1; 10 bases agree with TRBD1. From germline, CDR1 is MNHEY and CDR2 SVGEGT. The CDR3 length is 15 residues. J was trimmed by 3 bases and V by 3 bases; bases with no gene match: 4.

This clonotype was counted a few times. CDR3 amino acids: CSAHPGSAQNYGYTF. Written as DNA, the CDR3 is TGCAGTGCCCACCCTGGAAGCGCACAAAACTATGGCTACACCTTC. The chain employs TRBV20-1 and TRBJ1-2; D uncertain. CDR1 is DFQATT and CDR2 is SNEGSKA in the germline V gene (reference sequence). V was trimmed by 6 bases and J by 2 bases, leaving 19 bases between them. The CDR3 covers 15 residues.

This clonotype was seen a few times. The chain couples TRBV30 to TRBJ2-7; 9 bases map to TRBD1. Germline V CDR1 and CDR2: GTSNPN, SVGIG (reference sequence). The CDR3 extends over 14 amino acids. V trimming: 2 bases; J trimming: 6 bases; junction bases outside the gene matches: 8. DNA of the CDR3: TGTGCCTGGAGTTTCCGGGACAGGGATGGCGAGCAGTACTTC. Protein: CAWSFRDRDGEQYF.

The rearrangement links TRBV4-1 to TRBJ2-1; D perhaps matches TRBD2 (6 bases). The CDR3 spans 13 residues. V lost 6 bases and J 8 bases, leaving 14 bases between the germline ends. CDR1 and CDR2 from the germline V gene are MGHRA and YSYEKL. The CDR3 here is CASRTGLNDEQFF. The CDR3, as DNA: TGCGCCAGCAGGACCGGACTAAACGATGAGCAGTTCTTC.

This clonotype was detected many times. This chain links TRBV7-7 with TRBJ2-2; 8 bases are shared with TRBD1. The CDR3 extends over 15 amino acids. Germline lookup yields CDR1 SSHAT and CDR2 FNYEAQ (reference sequence). Germline trimming cut 6 bases from V and 0 bases from J; bases unmatched to any gene: 3. CDR3 sequence: CASSQGQANTGELFF. CDR3 DNA sequence: TGTGCCAGCAGTCAGGGACAGGCGAACACCGGGGAGCTGTTTTTT.

This clonotype was seen more than once but under ten times. The CDR3: CASSYLSAHREGNEQFF. The CDR3 coding sequence is TGTGCCAGCAGTTACCTCAGCGCCCACAGGGAGGGCAATGAGCAGTTCTTC. The V and J genes are TRBV6-5 and TRBJ2-1; perhaps TRBD2 as D (7 bases). The CDR3 length is 17 residues. Germline V CDR1 and CDR2: MNHEY, SVGAGI. V lost 2 bases to trimming and J lost 6 bases, with 20 bases between them.

This clonotype was seen at least ten times. The gene calls are TRBV10-3 and TRBJ1-6, with D maybe TRBD1 (6 bases). CDR1 ENHRY and CDR2 SYGVKD come from the germline V gene. This CDR3 spans 15 amino acids. The V gene lost 3 bases and the J gene lost 9 bases, with 15 bases spanning the gap. The CDR3 loop reads CAISDFLGHSSPLHF. In nucleotides, the CDR3 is TGTGCCATCAGTGATTTTTTGGGACATAGTTCACCCCTCCACTTT.

The chain has TRBV3-1 and TRBJ2-1, with D unresolved. V was clipped by 3 bases and J by 5 bases, with 11 bases between them. This CDR3 is 14 amino acids long. Germline values: CDR1 LGHDT, CDR2 YNNKEL (reference sequence). The CDR3 DNA sequence: TGTGCCAGCAGCCACAGGACGCATAACAATGAGCAGTTCTTC. It codes for CASSHRTHNNEQFF.

The gene calls are TRBV12-3 or TRBV12-4 and TRBJ2-2; unclear D gene. The CDR3 loop spans 13 amino acids. The V end was cut by 5 bases, the J end by 3 bases, with 7 bases between. The CDR3 coding sequence is TGTGCCAGCAGTCCAGACCACACCGGGGAGCTGTTTTTT. It encodes CASSPDHTGELFF.

J is TRBJ2-5 and V is TRBV2; the D gene could be TRBD1 or TRBD2 (5 bases each). The CDR3 is 15 amino acids. Per germline, CDR1 SNHLY and CDR2 FYNNEI. The V end lost 3 bases, the J end lost 1 base, and 12 bases lay between the germline ends. The CDR3: CASSDRGRFQETQYF. The CDR3, as DNA: TGTGCCAGCAGTGATAGGGGACGGTTCCAAGAGACCCAGTACTTC.

This clonotype has a handful of counts. V and J are TRBV12-3 or TRBV12-4 and TRBJ1-2; weak D call: TRBD1 (6 bases). V lost 3 bases, J lost 0 bases, and 8 bases lay in between. This CDR3 has 14 amino acids. The CDR3 DNA reads as TGTGCCAGCAGTTTGGACAGTTCTAACTATGGCTACACCTTC. Its protein product is CASSLDSSNYGYTF.

The rearrangement links TRBV5-1 to TRBJ2-1, with TRBD2 as a possible D gene (5 bases). This CDR3 contains 15 residues. V shed 4 bases and J shed 2 bases, with 13 bases lying between them. Germline CDR1 is SGHRS and CDR2 is YFSETQ. CDR3 protein: CASSLLVGTYNEQFF. The CDR3 DNA sequence: TGCGCCAGCAGCCTACTAGTAGGGACCTACAATGAGCAGTTCTTC.

The chain combines TRBV19 with TRBJ1-1; D remains unclear. The CDR3 loop spans 15 amino acids. The germline V and J ends were trimmed by 4 bases and 5 bases, with 17 bases remaining between them. The germline V gene has CDR1 LNHDA and CDR2 SQIVND (reference sequence). CDR3 sequence: CASSTAPDSRTEAFF. CDR3 in DNA: TGTGCCAGTAGTACCGCCCCGGACTCACGGACTGAAGCTTTCTTT.